The TCR beta chain under discussion was sequenced for a study of blood T cell repertoires in COVID-19 (dated by TCRdb to the early 2020s). General notes on the study: Collaborator samples came from the United States, Italy and Spain and covered acute and convalescent phases of COVID-19. The material from the prospective study consisted of cDNA or gDNA derived from T cells, B-cell-depleted T cells, or PBMCs. The dataset comprised deeply sampled blood TCRbeta repertoires from subjects exposed to, actively infected with, or recovered from COVID-19. The repertoires were released in a freely available public database intended as a resource for research on the immune response to SARS-CoV-2. The samples were drawn from two sources: the first 160 participants of the ongoing ImmuneRACE study, and approximately 1,300 subjects contributed by 6 global collaborators. Sample metadata almost always included a de-identified subject ID, COVID-19 status, age in years and sex. Where available, HLA class I and class II types were obtained from metadata supplied by the sample provider rather than from assay-based typing. General conclusions and limits of the study: The quantity of clinical and demographic metadata differed by source and by participant and was supplied without curation.

CDR1 and CDR2, looked up from the germline V gene (reference sequence), are SEHNR and FQNEAQ. V lost 5 bases and J lost 6 bases, and the count of bases not matched to a germline gene is 9. The CDR3 holds 15 amino acids from the cysteine to the phenylalanine. CDR3 DNA is the only sequence kept; it has 45 bases, read in frame from the first base. TCRbeta CDR3 regions were amplified from genomic DNA using the immunoSEQ Assay, a bias-controlled multiplex PCR. From the authors' description of their analysis: The number of nucleated cells in each sample was estimated by amplification of reference gene primers within the assay. To quantify the absolute abundance of each unique TCRbeta CDR3 rearrangement, sequence reads were collapsed and filtered. For each sample, productive Simpson clonality was calculated as the square root of Simpson's diversity index over productive rearrangements. The table was pulled from immuneACCESS by TCRdb, which kept in-frame rearrangements only. Such tables lose some clones; where checked, under half of the loss comes from unresolved V genes, and the rest has no known cause. V, J and clone size reflect that table, while D and trimming were determined from the DNA. Here the sample has roughly 400,000 clones; around 90% occur a single time. The ten most abundant clones make up 2% to 2.5% of the sample.

Participants in the prospective study were aged 18 to 89 years, lived in some 24 United States geographic areas, and enrolled through a virtual design. Cohort assignment in the prospective study relied on participant-reported clinical history from a screening survey and a study questionnaire. In the prospective study, mobile phlebotomists collected whole blood, serum and a nasopharyngeal or oropharyngeal swab from each participant. Participants in the prospective study had the option to provide additional blood draws and questionnaires over a roughly 2-month period. Before DNA extraction, blood samples from the prospective study were shipped at room temperature or frozen. On this clone itself: There is no known antigen for this receptor. The sample holds no much larger clone one base away, and base qualities are not on file.

This receptor was taken from a woman in her 40s with acute COVID-19. Recombination connected TRBV7-9 to TRBJ2-4; TRBD2 fits 8 bases in the junction. Sequenced sample: PBMCs or T cells enriched from blood (not recorded which). The DNA sequence is TGTGCCAGCAGCCATAGCGGGGCCCGGTCAAACATTCAGTACTTC. This sequence encodes CASSHSGARSNIQYF.